These 23 T cell receptor beta chains share one sample of origin, sequenced in a study of CD8 T cells in ankylosing spondylitis. Whole-study results and caveats: For ankylosing spondylitis blood, a TCR beta motif of several highly homologous variants appeared characteristic.

The antigens these receptors bind are not known. TCRdb ran MiXCR on the 5' RACE reads and lists one entry per CDR3 protein. The sample yields about 90,000 distinct CDR3 sequences, roughly 9% seen once. The sample taken for sequencing was blood, either unsorted or a sorted T cell fraction (not recorded which). The source of these receptors is a male donor with ankylosing spondylitis.

This clonotype was seen a handful of times. The chain recombines TRBV10-2 with TRBJ2-3; D uncertain. Germline lookup yields CDR1 WSHSY and CDR2 SAAADI. With 2 bases removed from V and 0 bases from J, the gap between germline ends came to 9 bases. The CDR3 consists of 15 residues. The CDR3 DNA reads as TGCGCCAGCAGTGAGCAGGCGGCTAGCACAGATACGCAGTATTTT. This gives the protein CASSEQAASTDTQYF.

This clonotype was found a few times. The J gene is TRBJ2-7, the V gene TRBV9; 11 bases match TRBD2. The J segment lost 4 bases and the V segment lost 4 bases, leaving 7 bases of the junction unmatched. CDR1 is SGDLS, CDR2 YYNGEE, per germline. The CDR3 spans 15 residues. Here the CDR3 DNA reads TGTGCCAGCAGCCCATTCTGGACTAGCGGGTACGAGCAGTACTTC. It yields the protein CASSPFWTSGYEQYF.

The V and J genes are TRBV27 and TRBJ2-1; 7 bases are a match to TRBD2. Looked up from germline, CDR1 is MNHEY and CDR2 is SMNVEV (reference sequence). The CDR3 contains 15 residues. Losses at the gene ends were 5 bases for V and 6 bases for J; bases not matched to a gene: 10. The CDR3 region is CASSLIAGAGNEQFF. In nucleotides, the CDR3 is TGTGCCAGCAGTCTCATAGCGGGTGCAGGCAATGAGCAGTTCTTC.

This clonotype was counted ten times or more. CDR3 in amino acids: CSAREGTSQGIDEQFF. The CDR3 coding sequence is TGCAGTGCTAGAGAAGGGACTAGTCAGGGAATCGATGAGCAGTTCTTC. The chain employs TRBV20-1 and TRBJ2-1; 8 nucleotides align to TRBD2. V dropped 0 bases and J dropped 8; count of bases not matched to a gene: 12. From germline, CDR1 is DFQATT and CDR2 SNEGSKA (reference sequence). CDR3 size: 16 residues.

The chain is built from TRBV12-3 or TRBV12-4 and TRBJ2-2; D remains unclear. CDR3 size: 12 residues. V was pared by 6 bases and J by 4 bases, with 6 bases between. The CDR3 region is CASRGFTGELFF. CDR3 nucleotide sequence: TGTGCCAGCAGGGGGTTCACCGGGGAGCTGTTTTTT.

This clonotype was observed a few times. The chain employs TRBV13 and TRBJ2-1, with a weak D call TRBD1 (5 bases). V was cut by 5 bases and J by 8 bases, with 16 bases left in between. There are 14 residues in the CDR3. Germline V lookup: CDR1 PRHDT, CDR2 FYEKMQ (reference sequence). The CDR3 bases are TGTGCCAGCAGCCCTGGGGCCAAGGGTGATGAGCAGTTCTTC. Protein: CASSPGAKGDEQFF.

This clonotype appeared a few times. The chain joins TRBV11-2 to TRBJ2-1; 10 nucleotides agree with TRBD2. The CDR3 consists of 16 residues. Germline lookup yields CDR1 SGHAT and CDR2 FQNNGV. J was trimmed by 1 base and V by 4 bases; bases with no gene match: 4. The chain's CDR3 is CASSYSSGSSYNEQFF. CDR3 sequence (DNA): TGTGCCAGCAGCTATTCTAGCGGGAGTTCCTACAATGAGCAGTTCTTC.

Ten or more counts support this clonotype. The chain employs TRBV6-5 and TRBJ2-1; D uncertain. Trimming pared 3 bases from V and 7 bases from J, leaving 19 bases between. The CDR3 runs 16 residues. Per germline, CDR1 MNHEY and CDR2 SVGAGI. The CDR3 coding sequence is TGTGCCAGCAGTTATTCAACTACCGCCTCGGCAAATGAGCAGTTCTTC. It yields the protein CASSYSTTASANEQFF.

This clonotype was seen a few times. The V call is TRBV27, the J call TRBJ2-3, with 7 bases that match TRBD2. This CDR3 spans 19 amino acids. The germline V gene encodes CDR1 MNHEY and CDR2 SMNVEV (reference sequence). Trimming at V came to 0 bases and at J to 2 bases, leaving 14 bases not matched to a gene. CDR3 sequence (DNA): TGTGCCAGCAGTTTATCTACCTCTAGCGGTTGGAGGTACACAGATACGCAGTATTTT. Translating it yields CASSLSTSSGWRYTDTQYF.

This chain uses TRBV7-2 with TRBJ2-1; tentatively, D is TRBD2 (6 bases). V lost 0 bases to trimming and J lost 4 bases, with 13 bases between them. Germline V lookup: CDR1 SGHTA, CDR2 FQGNSA. This CDR3 comprises 16 residues. CDR3: CASSLAASAFYNEQFF. CDR3 in DNA: TGTGCCAGCAGCTTAGCGGCTAGCGCCTTTTACAATGAGCAGTTCTTC.

This clonotype was recorded a few times. V is TRBV14 and J is TRBJ1-1; D gene ambiguous. The CDR3 consists of 15 residues. Germline V gene sequence: CDR1 SGHDN, CDR2 FVKESK. Between the trimmed V and J ends, which lost 0 bases and 1 base, there was a span of 9 bases. DNA of the CDR3: TGTGCCAGCAGCCAAGATCTGGGGAGGAACACTGAAGCTTTCTTT. Its translation: CASSQDLGRNTEAFF.

This clonotype has a count of ten or more. J is TRBJ1-1 and V is TRBV7-8; D may be TRBD1 (6 bases). The CDR3 has 15 amino acids. Trimming stripped 0 bases from V and 5 bases from J, with 13 bases between. Per germline, CDR1 SGHVS and CDR2 FQNEAQ. The CDR3 DNA follows: TGTGCCAGCAGCTTAGCCCCCAGGGGAGGGACTGAAGCTTTCTTT. Translated: CASSLAPRGGTEAFF.

The chain uses TRBV2 and TRBJ2-1; TRBD2 might be the D (7 bases). V was pared by 7 bases and J by 3 bases, with 28 bases between. Germline lookup yields CDR1 SNHLY and CDR2 FYNNEI. The CDR3 length is 19 residues. The CDR3 DNA follows: TGTGCCAGCAATATCAACCTACCCGACGGGGGGCTCCTCTACAATGAGCAGTTCTTC. Translation gives CASNINLPDGGLLYNEQFF.

This clonotype appeared a few times. The rearrangement links TRBV12-3 or TRBV12-4 to TRBJ2-1; the match to TRBD2 covers 13 bases. Trimming cost V 7 bases and J 2 bases; bases outside gene matches: 5. This CDR3 has 16 residues. The CDR3 DNA reads as TGTGCCAGCACCCGACTAGCGGGAGGTACCTACAATGAGCAGTTCTTC. Amino acids: CASTRLAGGTYNEQFF.

This clonotype was seen repeatedly, ten times or more. The chain has TRBV12-3 or TRBV12-4 and TRBJ1-1; D remains ambiguous. With 1 base removed from V and 2 bases from J, the gap between germline ends came to 5 bases. The CDR3 covers 13 residues. The CDR3 protein is CASSLGYNTEAFF. As DNA, the CDR3 is TGTGCCAGCAGTTTAGGTTATAACACTGAAGCTTTCTTT.

This clonotype has more than one count but fewer than ten. One end of the junction varies from germline; a read error may be responsible. V usage is TRBV28 and J usage is TRBJ2-5; tentative D call: TRBD2 (6 bases). Per the germline V gene, CDR1 is MDHEN and CDR2 is SYDVKM. This CDR3 has 13 amino acids. The CDR3 nucleotides read TGCGCCAGCAGTGAGACTAGCCAAGAGACCCAGTACTTC. Translated, it gives CASSETSQETQYF.

This clonotype showed up many times. This rearrangement joins TRBV20-1 to TRBJ2-1; perhaps TRBD2 as D (5 bases). Between the trimmed V and J ends, which lost 3 bases and 0 bases, there was a span of 12 bases. This CDR3 region has 15 residues. The germline CDR1 and CDR2 sequences are DFQATT and SNEGSKA (reference sequence). DNA of the CDR3: TGCAGTGCTAGTAGAGGGAGCGCCTCCTACAATGAGCAGTTCTTC. It is translated as CSASRGSASYNEQFF.

The CDR3 bases are TGCGCCAGCAGCTTGGTTAGGGGGCCAGCGAACACCGGGGAGCTGTTTTTT. This gives the protein CASSLVRGPANTGELFF. J is TRBJ2-2 and V is TRBV5-1; 7 bases match TRBD1. The CDR3 spans 17 residues. The germline gives CDR1 SGHRS, CDR2 YFSETQ. V trimming: 0 bases; J trimming: 0 bases; junction bases outside the gene matches: 5.

In this sample, this clonotype turned up many times. CDR3 loop: CASSQDSLAGDYTGELFF. The CDR3 DNA reads TGCGCCAGCAGCCAAGACTCCCTAGCGGGAGATTACACCGGGGAGCTGTTTTTT. V is TRBV4-1 and J is TRBJ2-2, with 10 nucleotides matching TRBD2. The CDR3 totals 18 residues. V was clipped by 0 bases and J by 3 bases; unmatched bases: 7. CDR1 MGHRA and CDR2 YSYEKL come from the germline V gene.

The J gene is TRBJ1-1, the V gene TRBV7-6, with TRBD1 matching 8 bases. Germline-derived CDR1 and CDR2 are SGHVS and FNYEAQ. The junction had 9 bases not matched to a gene; V was cut back by 5 bases and J by 7 bases. This CDR3 region has 14 residues. CDR3 residues: CASSDRKGTGEAFF. The CDR3 DNA reads as TGTGCCAGCAGCGACCGTAAAGGGACAGGTGAAGCTTTCTTT. The full variable domain, its missing parts supplied by reference TRBV7-6 and TRBJ1-1, is GAGVSQSPRYKVTKRGQDVALRCDPISGHVSLYWYRQALGQGPEFLTYFNYEAQQDKSGLPNDRFSAERPEGSISTLTIQRTEQRDSAMYRCASSDRKGTGEAFFGQGTRLTVV.

This clonotype was seen a handful of times. The rearrangement uses TRBV7-8 and TRBJ2-3; the match to TRBD2 covers 8 bases. Germline V gives CDR1 SGHVS, CDR2 FQNEAQ. The V gene end was trimmed by 4 bases and the J gene end by 3 bases; junction bases not matched to a gene: 6. This CDR3 is built from 15 residues. In DNA, the CDR3 is TGTGCCAGCAGCTCGGTCGCTAGCGGGACAGATACGCAGTATTTT. It yields the protein CASSSVASGTDTQYF.

This clonotype was detected only a few times. The genes are TRBV21-1 and TRBJ2-5; the table's D call, TRBD2, was not checked against the DNA. TRBV21-1 is assigned pseudogene status. This CDR3 region has 20 residues. The CDR3 nucleotides read TGTGCCAGCCATCCGGCTCAGAGGGAGGGGGTTCCTAGTCGGCAAGAGACCCAGTACTTC. Its translation: CASHPAQREGVPSRQETQYF.

This clonotype came up many times. J is TRBJ2-1 and V is TRBV24-1; no clear D gene. The germline gives CDR1 KGHDR, CDR2 SFDVKD. This CDR3 region has 16 residues. With 5 bases removed from V and 5 bases from J, the gap between germline ends came to 18 bases. The CDR3 loop is CATSAHPSTANNEQFF. The CDR3 DNA follows: TGTGCCACCAGTGCCCATCCATCTACCGCCAACAATGAGCAGTTCTTC.